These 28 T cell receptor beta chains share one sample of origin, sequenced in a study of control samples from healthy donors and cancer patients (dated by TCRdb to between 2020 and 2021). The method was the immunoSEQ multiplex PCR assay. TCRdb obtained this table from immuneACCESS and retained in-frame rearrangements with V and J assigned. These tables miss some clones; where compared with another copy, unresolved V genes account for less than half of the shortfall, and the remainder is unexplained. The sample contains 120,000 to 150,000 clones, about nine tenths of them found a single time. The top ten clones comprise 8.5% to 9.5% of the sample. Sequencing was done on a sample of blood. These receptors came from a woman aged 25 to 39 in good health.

CDR3: CASSSISTGRGTEAFF. CDR3 bases: TGTGCCAGCAGTTCAATCTCGACAGGGCGGGGGACTGAAGCTTTCTTT. The chain employs TRBV28 and TRBJ1-1, with TRBD1 matching 7 bases. The CDR3 contains 16 residues. V lost 4 bases and J lost 5; bases outside the gene matches: 13. In germline, CDR1 is MDHEN, CDR2 SYDVKM. Filled out from reference TRBV28 and TRBJ1-1, the complete variable domain reads DVKVTQSSRYLVKRTGEKVFLECVQDMDHENMFWYRQDPGLGLRLIYFSYDVKMKEKGDIPEGYSVSREKKERFSLILESASTNQTSMYLCASSSISTGRGTEAFFGQGTRLTVV.

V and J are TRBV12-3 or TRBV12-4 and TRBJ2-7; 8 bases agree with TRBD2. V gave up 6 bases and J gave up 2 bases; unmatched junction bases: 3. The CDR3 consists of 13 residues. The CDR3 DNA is TGTGCCAGCAGCCAGCGGGAGCCCTACGAGCAGTACTTC. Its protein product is CASSQREPYEQYF.

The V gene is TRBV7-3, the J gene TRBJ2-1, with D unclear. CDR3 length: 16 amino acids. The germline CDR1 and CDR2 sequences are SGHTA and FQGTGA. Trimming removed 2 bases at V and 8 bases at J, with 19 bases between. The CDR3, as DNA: TGTGCCAGCAGCTTATTGGGCTCTATTAGTAGGGATGAGCAGTTCTTC. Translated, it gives CASSLLGSISRDEQFF.

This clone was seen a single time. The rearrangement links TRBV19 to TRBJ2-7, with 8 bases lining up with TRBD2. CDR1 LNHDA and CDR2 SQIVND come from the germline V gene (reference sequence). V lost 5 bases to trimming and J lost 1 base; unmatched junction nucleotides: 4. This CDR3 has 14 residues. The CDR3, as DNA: TGTGCCAGTAGTCGCGGGAGGACTTCCTACGAGCAGTACTTC. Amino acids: CASSRGRTSYEQYF.

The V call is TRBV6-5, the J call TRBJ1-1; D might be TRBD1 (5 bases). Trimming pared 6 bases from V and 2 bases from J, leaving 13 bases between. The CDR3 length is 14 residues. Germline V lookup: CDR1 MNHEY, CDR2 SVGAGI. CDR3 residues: CASRGHFLNTEAFF. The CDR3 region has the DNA TGTGCCAGCAGGGGGCATTTTCTAAACACTGAAGCTTTCTTT.

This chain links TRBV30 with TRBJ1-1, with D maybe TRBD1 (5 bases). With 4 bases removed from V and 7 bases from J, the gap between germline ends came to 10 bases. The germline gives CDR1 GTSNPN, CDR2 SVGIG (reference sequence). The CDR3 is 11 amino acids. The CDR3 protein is CAWTLGDEAFF. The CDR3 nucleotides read TGTGCCTGGACCTTGGGGGATGAAGCTTTCTTT. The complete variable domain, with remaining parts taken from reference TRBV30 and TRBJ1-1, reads SQTIHQWPATLVQPVGSPLSLECTVEGTSNPNLYWYRQAAGRGLQLLFYSVGIGQISSEVPQNLSASRPQDRQFILSSKKLLLSDSGFYLCAWTLGDEAFFGQGTRLTVV.

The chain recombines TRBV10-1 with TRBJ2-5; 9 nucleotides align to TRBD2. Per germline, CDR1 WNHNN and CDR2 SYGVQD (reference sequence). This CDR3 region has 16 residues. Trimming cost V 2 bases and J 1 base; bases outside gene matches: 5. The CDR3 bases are TGCGCCAGCAGTGAGCGTGGTAGCGGGGGCCAAGAGACCCAGTACTTC. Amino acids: CASSERGSGGQETQYF.

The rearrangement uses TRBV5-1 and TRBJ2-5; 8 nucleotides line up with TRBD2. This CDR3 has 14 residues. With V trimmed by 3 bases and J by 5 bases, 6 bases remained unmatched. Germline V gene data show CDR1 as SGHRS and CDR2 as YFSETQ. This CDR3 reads CASSSYSGKETQYF. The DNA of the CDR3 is TGCGCCAGCAGCTCCTATAGCGGGAAGGAGACCCAGTACTTC.

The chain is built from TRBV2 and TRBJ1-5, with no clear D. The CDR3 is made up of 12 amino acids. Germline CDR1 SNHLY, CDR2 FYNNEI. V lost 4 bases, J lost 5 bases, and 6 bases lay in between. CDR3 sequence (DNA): TGTGCCAGCAGTGGTGCGGATCAGCCCCAGCATTTT. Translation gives CASSGADQPQHF. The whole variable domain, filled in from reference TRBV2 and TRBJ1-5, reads EPEVTQTPSHQVTQMGQEVILRCVPISNHLYFYWYRQILGQKVEFLVSFYNNEISEKSEIFDDQFSVERPDGSNFTLKIRSTKLEDSAMYFCASSGADQPQHFGDGTRLSIL.

The CDR3 spells CASSAGQFAGNPQHF. The DNA for the CDR3 is TGTGCCAGCAGTGCGGGACAGTTCGCGGGGAATCCCCAGCATTTT. The V and J genes are TRBV6-6 and TRBJ1-5, with TRBD1 identical over 7 bases. Germline CDR1 MNHNY, CDR2 SVGAGI (reference sequence). The CDR3 length is 15 residues. After removal of 5 bases from V and 10 bases from J, the junction contained 14 bases not matched to a gene.

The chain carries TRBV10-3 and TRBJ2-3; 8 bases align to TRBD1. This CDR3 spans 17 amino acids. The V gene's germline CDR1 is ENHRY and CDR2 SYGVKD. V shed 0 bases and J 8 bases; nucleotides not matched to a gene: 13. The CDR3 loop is CAISESLGQGSESTQYF. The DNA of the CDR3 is TGTGCCATCAGTGAGTCATTAGGACAGGGAAGTGAGAGTACGCAGTATTTT.

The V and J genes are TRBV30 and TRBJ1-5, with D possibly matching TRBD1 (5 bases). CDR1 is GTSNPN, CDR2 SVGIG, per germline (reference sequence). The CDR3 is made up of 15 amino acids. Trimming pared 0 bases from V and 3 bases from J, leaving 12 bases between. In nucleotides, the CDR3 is TGTGCCTGGAGTGTAGGTATGGGGGACAATCAGCCCCAGCATTTT. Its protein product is CAWSVGMGDNQPQHF.

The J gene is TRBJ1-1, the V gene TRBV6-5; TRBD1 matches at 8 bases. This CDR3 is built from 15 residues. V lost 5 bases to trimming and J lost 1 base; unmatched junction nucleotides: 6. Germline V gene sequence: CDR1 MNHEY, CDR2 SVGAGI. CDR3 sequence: CASSRPGQGNTEAFF. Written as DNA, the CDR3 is TGTGCCAGCAGTCGCCCAGGACAGGGGAACACTGAAGCTTTCTTT.

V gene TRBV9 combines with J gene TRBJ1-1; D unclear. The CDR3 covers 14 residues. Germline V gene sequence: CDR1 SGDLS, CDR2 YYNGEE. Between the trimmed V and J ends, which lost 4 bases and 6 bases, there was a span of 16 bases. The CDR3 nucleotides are TGTGCCAGCAGCTTCGGCCCGTATCGGGCTGAAGCTTTCTTT. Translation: CASSFGPYRAEAFF.

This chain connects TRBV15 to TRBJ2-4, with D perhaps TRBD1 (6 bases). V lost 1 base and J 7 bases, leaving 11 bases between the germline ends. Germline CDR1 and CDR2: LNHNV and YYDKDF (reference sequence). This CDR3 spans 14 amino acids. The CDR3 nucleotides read TGTGCCACCAGCAGAGGCACTCAGGGGAACATTCAGTACTTC. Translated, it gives CATSRGTQGNIQYF.

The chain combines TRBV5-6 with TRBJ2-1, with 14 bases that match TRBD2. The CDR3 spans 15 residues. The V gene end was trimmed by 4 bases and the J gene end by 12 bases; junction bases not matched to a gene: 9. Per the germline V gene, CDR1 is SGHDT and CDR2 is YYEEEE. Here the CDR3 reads CASSEGLAGEKGQFF. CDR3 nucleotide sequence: TGTGCCAGCAGCGAGGGACTAGCGGGAGAGAAGGGGCAGTTCTTC.

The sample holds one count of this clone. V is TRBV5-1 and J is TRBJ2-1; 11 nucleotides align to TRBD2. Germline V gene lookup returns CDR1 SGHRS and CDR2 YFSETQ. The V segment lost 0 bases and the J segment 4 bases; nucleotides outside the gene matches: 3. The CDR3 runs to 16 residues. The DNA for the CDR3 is TGCGCCAGCAGCTTGGCCGGGACTAGCGGTTACAATGAGCAGTTCTTC. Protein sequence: CASSLAGTSGYNEQFF.

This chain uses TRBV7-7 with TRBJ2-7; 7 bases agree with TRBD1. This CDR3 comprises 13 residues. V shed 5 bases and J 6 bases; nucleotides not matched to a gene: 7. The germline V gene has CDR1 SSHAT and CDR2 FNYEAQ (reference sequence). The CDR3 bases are TGTGCCAGCAGCCCTCGACAGGGATCCGAGCAGTACTTC. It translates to CASSPRQGSEQYF.

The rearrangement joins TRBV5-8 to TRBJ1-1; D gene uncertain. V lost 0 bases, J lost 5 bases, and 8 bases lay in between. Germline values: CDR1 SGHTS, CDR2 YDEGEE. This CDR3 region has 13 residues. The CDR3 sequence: CASSLDVGTEAFF. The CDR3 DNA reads TGTGCCAGCAGCTTGGACGTAGGGACTGAAGCTTTCTTT.

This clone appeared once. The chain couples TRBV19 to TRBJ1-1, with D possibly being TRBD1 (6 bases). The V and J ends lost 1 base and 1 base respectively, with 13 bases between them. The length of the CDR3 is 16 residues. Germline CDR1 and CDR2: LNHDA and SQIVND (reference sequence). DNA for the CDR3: TGTGCCAGTAGTATAGTCGGCAGGGACAAGAACACTGAAGCTTTCTTT. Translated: CASSIVGRDKNTEAFF.

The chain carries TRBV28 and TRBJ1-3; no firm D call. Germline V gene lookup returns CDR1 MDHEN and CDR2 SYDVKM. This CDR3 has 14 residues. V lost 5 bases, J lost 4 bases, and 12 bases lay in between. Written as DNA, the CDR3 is TGTGCCAGCAGTCGTAGATTGCTGGGAAACACCATATATTTT. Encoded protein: CASSRRLLGNTIYF.

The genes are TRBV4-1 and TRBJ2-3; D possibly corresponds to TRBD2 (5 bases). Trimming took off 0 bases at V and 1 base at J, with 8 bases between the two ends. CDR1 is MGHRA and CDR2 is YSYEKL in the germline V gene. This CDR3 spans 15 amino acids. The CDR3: CASSQDGGGTDTQYF. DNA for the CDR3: TGCGCCAGCAGCCAAGACGGAGGTGGCACAGATACGCAGTATTTT.

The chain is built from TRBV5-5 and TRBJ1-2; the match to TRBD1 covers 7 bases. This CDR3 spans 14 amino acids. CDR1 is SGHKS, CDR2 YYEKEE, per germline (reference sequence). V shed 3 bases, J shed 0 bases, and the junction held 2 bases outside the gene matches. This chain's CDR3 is CASSWTGANYGYTF. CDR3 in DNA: TGTGCCAGCAGCTGGACAGGAGCTAACTATGGCTACACCTTC.

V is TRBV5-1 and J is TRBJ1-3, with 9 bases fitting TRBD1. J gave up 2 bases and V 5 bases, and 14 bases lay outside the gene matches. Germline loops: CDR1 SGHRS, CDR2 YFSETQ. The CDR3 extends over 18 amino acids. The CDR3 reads CASRWGVADRGAGNTIYF. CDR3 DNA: TGCGCCAGCAGATGGGGGGTAGCGGACAGGGGTGCTGGAAACACCATATATTTT.

CDR3: CASSPSALPEQYF. The DNA for the CDR3 is TGTGCCAGCTCACCCTCAGCGCTCCCCGAGCAGTACTTC. The chain links TRBV18 to TRBJ2-7; D is ambiguous. Germline values: CDR1 KGHSH, CDR2 LQKENI. CDR3 length: 13 amino acids. Trimming shortened V by 3 bases and J by 6 bases, and 12 bases separated the two germline ends. The full variable domain, with the rest looked up from reference TRBV18 and TRBJ2-7, is NAGVMQNPRHLVRRRGQEARLRCSPMKGHSHVYWYRQLPEEGLKFMVYLQKENIIDESGMPKERFSAEFPKEGPSILRIQQVVRGDSAAYFCASSPSALPEQYFGPGTRLTVT.

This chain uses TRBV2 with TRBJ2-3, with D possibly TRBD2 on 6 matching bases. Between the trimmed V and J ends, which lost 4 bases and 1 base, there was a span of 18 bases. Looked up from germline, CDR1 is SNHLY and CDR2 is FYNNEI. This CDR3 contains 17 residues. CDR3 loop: CASSANSRGTGTDTQYF. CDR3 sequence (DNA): TGTGCCAGCAGTGCGAACTCACGGGGGACTGGCACAGATACGCAGTATTTT.

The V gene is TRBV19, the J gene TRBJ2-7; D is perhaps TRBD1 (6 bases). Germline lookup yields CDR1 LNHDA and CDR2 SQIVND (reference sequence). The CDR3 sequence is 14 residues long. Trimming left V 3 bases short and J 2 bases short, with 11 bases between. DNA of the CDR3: TGTGCCAGTAGTATTAACAGGGTTACCTACGAGCAGTACTTC. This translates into CASSINRVTYEQYF.

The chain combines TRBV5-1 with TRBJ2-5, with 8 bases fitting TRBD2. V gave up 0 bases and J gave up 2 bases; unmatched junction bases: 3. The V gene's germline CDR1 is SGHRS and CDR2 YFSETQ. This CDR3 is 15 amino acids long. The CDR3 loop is CASSLGSGGQETQYF. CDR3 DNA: TGCGCCAGCAGCTTGGGATCGGGAGGGCAAGAGACCCAGTACTTC.